Following are 32 T cell receptor beta chains from one sample sequenced in a study of regulatory T cells in long-lasting Graves disease. Time point of the sample: newly diagnosed GD, antithyroid drugs for less than 3 months. After RNA was extracted from PBMCs, the TCR library was made from it. Construction of TCR beta libraries relied on iRepertoire HTBI primers and on Arm-PCR targeting CDR3 regions. From the multiplex PCR reads, TCRdb called clonotypes with MiXCR, one entry per CDR3 protein. The sample holds 400,000 to 500,000 distinct CDR3 sequences, 14% seen once. Another study also made use of these data, one on T cells in Graves' hyperthyroidism and ophthalmopathy.

The material was peripheral blood mononuclear cells (PBMCs), obtained at new diagnosis, from a patient treated with antithyroid drugs. Receptors originate from a woman aged 50 to 60 with Graves disease.

Notes on this clonotype: This could be a read error, since a much larger clone is one nucleotide away. The chain uses TRBV6-1 and TRBJ1-5; D gene ambiguous. This CDR3 contains 14 residues. The V and J ends lost 6 bases and 6 bases respectively, with 15 bases between them. Looked up from germline, CDR1 is MNHNS and CDR2 is SASEGT. For the CDR3, the DNA is TGTGCCAGCAGCAAGGACCGTACCTGTCAGCCCCAGCATTTT. Translation gives CASSKDRTCQPQHF.

This clonotype was seen many times. The V gene is TRBV11-2, the J gene TRBJ2-3; the D is unclear. The V gene lost 5 bases and the J gene lost 1 base, with 7 bases spanning the gap. There are 13 residues in the CDR3. From germline, CDR1 is SGHAT and CDR2 FQNNGV. This chain's CDR3 is CASSGPGTDTQYF. The CDR3 DNA reads TGTGCCAGCAGCGGTCCAGGCACAGATACGCAGTATTTT.

This clonotype appeared many times. The V gene is TRBV7-9, the J gene TRBJ2-7, with 7 bases lining up with TRBD1. Per germline, CDR1 SEHNR and CDR2 FQNEAQ (reference sequence). The CDR3 covers 15 residues. V trimming: 4 bases; J trimming: 2 bases; junction bases outside the gene matches: 8. CDR3 residues: CASSSTGQSPYEQYF. In DNA, the CDR3 is TGTGCCAGCAGCTCCACGGGACAGTCCCCCTACGAGCAGTACTTC. The full variable domain, rest sourced from reference TRBV7-9 and TRBJ2-7, is DTGVSQNPRHKITKRGQNVTFRCDPISEHNRLYWYRQTLGQGPEFLTYFQNEAQLEKSRLLSDRFSAERPKGSFSTLEIQRTEQGDSAMYLCASSSTGQSPYEQYFGPGTRLTVT.

In this sample, this clonotype turned up a few times. The chain employs TRBV27 and TRBJ1-5; 7 positions agree with TRBD1. CDR1 is MNHEY, CDR2 SMNVEV, per germline (reference sequence). This CDR3 has 13 residues. V shed 9 bases, J shed 3 bases, and the junction held 5 bases outside the gene matches. The DNA of the CDR3 is TGTGCCAGTACGGACAGGCCCAATCAGCCCCAGCATTTT. Its protein product is CASTDRPNQPQHF.

The sample holds one count of this clonotype. The chain uses TRBV10-3 and TRBJ1-2; 9 bases match TRBD1. The length of the CDR3 is 13 residues. From germline, CDR1 is ENHRY and CDR2 SYGVKD. V shed 7 bases and J 6 bases; nucleotides not matched to a gene: 6. The CDR3 DNA follows: TGTGCCATCAACTTGGACAGGGGAAATGGCTACACCTTC. Amino acids: CAINLDRGNGYTF.

This clonotype was counted between two and nine times. The chain has TRBV24-1 and TRBJ2-7; a weak D match, TRBD2 (6 bases). V lost 3 bases to trimming and J lost 2 bases, with 19 bases between them. This CDR3 comprises 17 residues. In germline, CDR1 is KGHDR, CDR2 SFDVKD. The CDR3 sequence: CATSDIHMGGPTYEQYF. The CDR3 DNA is TGTGCCACCAGTGATATCCATATGGGGGGTCCGACCTACGAGCAGTACTTC.

This clonotype has just a few counts. This rearrangement joins TRBV4-2 to TRBJ2-1, with TRBD2 as a possible D gene (5 bases). This CDR3 has 14 amino acids. CDR1 LGHNA and CDR2 YNFKEQ come from the germline V gene. Trimming cost V 1 base and J 5 bases, with 9 bases left between them. CDR3 DNA: TGTGCCAGCAGCCAAGCAGCGGCTAACAATGAGCAGTTCTTC. Protein product: CASSQAAANNEQFF.

This clonotype was counted at least ten times. This rearrangement joins TRBV28 to TRBJ1-5; D unclear. Germline V gives CDR1 MDHEN, CDR2 SYDVKM. The CDR3 consists of 19 residues. Between the trimmed V and J ends, which lost 8 bases and 0 bases, there was a span of 26 bases. The CDR3, as DNA: TGTGCCAGCGGATCCCTCAAAGGACGGAAAGGCAATAGCAATCAGCCCCAGCATTTT. Translating it yields CASGSLKGRKGNSNQPQHF.

Many counts were recorded for this clonotype. The chain carries TRBV11-2 and TRBJ2-7; D is possibly TRBD2 (5 bases). The germline V gene encodes CDR1 SGHAT and CDR2 FQNNGV. V was pared by 3 bases and J by 6 bases, with 18 bases between. The CDR3 runs to 15 residues. The CDR3 nucleotides are TGTGCCAGCAGCTTTGATAAGGACTGGCTCGCCGAGCAGTACTTC. Its translation: CASSFDKDWLAEQYF.

In DNA, the CDR3 is TGCGCCAGCAGCTTGCCCCCAGACTCGGTGAACACTGAAGCTTTCTTT. This encodes CASSLPPDSVNTEAFF. This rearrangement joins TRBV5-1 to TRBJ1-1; no reliable D call. Trimming cost V 1 base and J 0 bases, with 13 bases left between them. The CDR3 runs to 16 residues. Per germline, CDR1 SGHRS and CDR2 YFSETQ.

This rearrangement joins TRBV5-4 to TRBJ2-2, with D possibly matching TRBD2 (6 bases). The ends were cut back, 4 bases at V and 1 base at J, with 8 bases in the middle. The germline CDR1 and CDR2 sequences are SGHNT and YYREEE (reference sequence). The CDR3 covers 14 residues. CDR3 sequence: CASSRDLNTGELFF. The CDR3 DNA reads TGTGCCAGCAGCCGGGACTTGAACACCGGGGAGCTGTTTTTT.

This clonotype was counted at least ten times. The gene calls are TRBV28 and TRBJ2-1, with 10 positions matching TRBD2. Germline CDR1 is MDHEN and CDR2 is SYDVKM. The CDR3 length is 19 residues. V gave up 3 bases and J gave up 6 bases; unmatched junction bases: 17. The CDR3 region has the DNA TGTGCCAGCAGTTTCACCCGCCTAGCGGGGGAGCAACTAGTCAATGAGCAGTTCTTC. This gives the protein CASSFTRLAGEQLVNEQFF.

Of note for this clonotype: The junction does not match germline at one end; this may be a read error. The rearrangement joins TRBV20-1 to TRBJ2-3; D is possibly TRBD2 (5 bases). From germline, CDR1 is DFQATT and CDR2 SNEGSKA (reference sequence). This CDR3 comprises 16 residues. CDR3 protein: CSASASGRGSYGTQCF. The CDR3 DNA reads as TGCAGTGCTAGTGCGAGCGGAAGAGGTAGCTATGGTACGCAGTGTTTT.

This clonotype was seen repeatedly, ten times or more. The rearrangement joins TRBV5-1 to TRBJ2-5; D remains unclear. This CDR3 region has 13 residues. Deletions cut 1 base from V and 1 base from J, with 5 bases between. Germline V CDR1 and CDR2: SGHRS, YFSETQ. DNA of the CDR3: TGCGCCAGCAGCTTGAACATCCAAGAGACCCAGTACTTC. Translated, it gives CASSLNIQETQYF.

This clonotype was seen more than once but under ten times. This chain connects TRBV10-3 to TRBJ2-7; D is perhaps TRBD1 (6 bases). V lost 3 bases and J lost 6, with 15 bases in between. CDR3 length equals 14 residues. Germline-derived CDR1 and CDR2 are ENHRY and SYGVKD. The CDR3 region has the DNA TGTGCCATCAGTGACCCCCCAGACAGGTTCGAGCAGTACTTC. It encodes CAISDPPDRFEQYF.

This clonotype was seen a handful of times. V usage is TRBV12-3 or TRBV12-4 and J usage is TRBJ1-3; D remains unclear. The ends were cut back, 7 bases at V and 0 bases at J, with 10 bases in the middle. The CDR3 is 14 amino acids. CDR3 nucleotides: TGTGCCAGCATTTCGTTAGACTCTGGAAACACCATATATTTT. It specifies CASISLDSGNTIYF.

J is TRBJ2-3 and V is TRBV4-1; D perhaps matches TRBD2 (5 bases). This CDR3 spans 18 amino acids. Trimming left V 4 bases short and J 3 bases short, with 23 bases between. From germline, CDR1 is MGHRA and CDR2 YSYEKL. The CDR3 nucleotides are TGCGCCAGCAGCCGATTGAAGGCACTAGTTTTCAGGACAGATACGCAGTATTTT. Translated: CASSRLKALVFRTDTQYF.

The gene calls are TRBV6-1 and TRBJ2-4, with 7 bases that match TRBD1. CDR1 is MNHNS, CDR2 SASEGT, per germline. The CDR3 totals 12 residues. V lost 7 bases and J lost 10; bases outside the gene matches: 7. The CDR3: CASNHRGGIQYF. The CDR3 coding sequence is TGTGCCAGCAATCACAGGGGTGGGATTCAGTACTTC.

This clonotype was seen at least ten times. The chain couples TRBV20-1 to TRBJ1-5; TRBD1 might be the D (6 bases). The V gene's germline CDR1 is DFQATT and CDR2 SNEGSKA (reference sequence). V was cut by 0 bases and J by 3 bases, with 15 bases left in between. CDR3 length: 16 amino acids. CDR3 amino acids: CSARDPDSHYNQPQHF. The DNA of the CDR3 is TGCAGTGCTAGAGACCCGGACAGTCATTACAATCAGCCCCAGCATTTT.

The table lists this clonotype with a few counts. The V gene is TRBV19, the J gene TRBJ1-5; 10 nucleotides align to TRBD1. The V segment lost 1 base and the J segment 0 bases; nucleotides outside the gene matches: 0. Germline V gene lookup returns CDR1 LNHDA and CDR2 SQIVND (reference sequence). This CDR3 has 16 residues. The CDR3 bases are TGTGCCAGTAGTATAGGGACAGGGGGTAGCAATCAGCCCCAGCATTTT. This encodes CASSIGTGGSNQPQHF.

This clonotype has ten or more counts. The chain joins TRBV5-1 to TRBJ2-1; 7 bases align to TRBD2. Germline loops: CDR1 SGHRS, CDR2 YFSETQ. This CDR3 region has 15 residues. V lost 4 bases to trimming and J lost 0 bases; unmatched junction nucleotides: 4. CDR3 coding DNA: TGCGCCAGCAGCCCGACTAGCCCCTCCTACAATGAGCAGTTCTTC. As protein: CASSPTSPSYNEQFF.

This clonotype was observed many times. This chain connects TRBV20-1 to TRBJ1-4, with D unclear. From germline, CDR1 is DFQATT and CDR2 SNEGSKA (reference sequence). Trimming took off 1 base at V and 7 bases at J, with 10 bases between the two ends. CDR3 size: 13 residues. CDR3 coding DNA: TGCAGTGCTAGAGGGGGTGCTGGTGAAAAACTGTTTTTT. Protein sequence: CSARGGAGEKLFF.

This clonotype was recorded many times. The chain joins TRBV2 to TRBJ2-1; possibly TRBD2 for D (6 bases). Germline V gives CDR1 SNHLY, CDR2 FYNNEI. V shed 8 bases and J shed 7 bases, with 18 bases lying between them. CDR3 length equals 14 residues. The CDR3 bases are TGTGCCAGCCGCGGAGGGCCGGGCCGGAATGAGCAGTTCTTC. Residues: CASRGGPGRNEQFF.

The CDR3 nucleotides are TGTGCCAGCAGCGTTGATTTGGCGGGGTACACAGATACGCAGTATTTT. Protein: CASSVDLAGYTDTQYF. The rearrangement joins TRBV9 to TRBJ2-3, with a possible D match to TRBD2 (6 bases). The CDR3 extends over 16 amino acids. Germline CDR1 and CDR2: SGDLS and YYNGEE. V was shortened by 2 bases and J by 2 bases, with 15 bases between the two germline ends.

In its sample, this clonotype was seen many times. The DNA for the CDR3 is TGTGCCAGCAGCCGCCGGGTTGGCATAGTGAGCTCCTACAATGAGCAGTTCTTC. Residues: CASSRRVGIVSSYNEQFF. The rearrangement links TRBV28 to TRBJ2-1; D gene uncertain. Germline values: CDR1 MDHEN, CDR2 SYDVKM. V was trimmed by 6 bases and J by 0 bases, leaving 21 bases between them. The CDR3 is made up of 18 amino acids.

The table lists this clonotype with a few counts. V is TRBV2 and J is TRBJ2-1, with no clear D. CDR1 SNHLY and CDR2 FYNNEI come from the germline V gene. Trimming removed 4 bases at V and 4 bases at J, with 5 bases between. This CDR3 contains 12 residues. CDR3 amino acids: CASSGDYNEQFF. CDR3 nucleotides: TGTGCCAGCAGTGGAGATTACAATGAGCAGTTCTTC.

This chain links TRBV20-1 with TRBJ2-5; TRBD1 is a possible D gene (5 bases). The germline gives CDR1 DFQATT, CDR2 SNEGSKA (reference sequence). There are 16 residues in the CDR3. V lost 4 bases and J 5 bases, leaving 23 bases between the germline ends. CDR3 amino acids: CSAIRPVGQGGETQYF. For the CDR3, the DNA is TGCAGTGCTATTCGTCCGGTGGGGCAGGGTGGTGAGACCCAGTACTTC.

Concerning this clonotype: It may be a read error: a sequence one base away is much more abundant. V gene TRBV3-1 combines with J gene TRBJ2-1; D is perhaps TRBD1 or TRBD2 (5 bases each). Per germline, CDR1 LGHDT and CDR2 YNNKEL (reference sequence). This CDR3 has 16 residues. CDR3 DNA: TGTGCCAGCGGCCAAGGTAGCACTAGGGGCTACAATGAGCAGTTCTTC. It encodes CASGQGSTRGYNEQFF.

The chain couples TRBV19 to TRBJ2-3, with D unclear. The length of the CDR3 is 14 residues. Germline V gene lookup returns CDR1 LNHDA and CDR2 SQIVND (reference sequence). V lost 6 bases and J 1 base, leaving 11 bases between the germline ends. The CDR3 bases are TGTGCCAGTAGACCCGGTCGGGGCACAGATACGCAGTATTTT. Protein sequence: CASRPGRGTDTQYF. The entire variable domain, with the rest obtained from reference TRBV19 and TRBJ2-3, is as follows: DGGITQSPKYLFRKEGQNVTLSCEQNLNHDAMYWYRQDPGQGLRLIYYSQIVNDFQKGDIAEGYSVSREKKESFPLTVTSAQKNPTAFYLCASRPGRGTDTQYFGPGTRLTVL.

This clonotype was counted many times. CDR3 amino acids: CASSPQADYNEQFF. CDR3 nucleotides: TGTGCCAGCTCACCACAGGCCGATTACAATGAGCAGTTCTTC. This chain joins TRBV18 and TRBJ2-1; the D is unclear. This CDR3 has 14 residues. V dropped 1 base and J dropped 4 bases, with 8 bases sitting between them. Germline V gene data show CDR1 as KGHSH and CDR2 as LQKENI. Using reference TRBV18 and TRBJ2-1 for the parts outside the CDR3, the full variable domain is NAGVMQNPRHLVRRRGQEARLRCSPMKGHSHVYWYRQLPEEGLKFMVYLQKENIIDESGMPKERFSAEFPKEGPSILRIQQVVRGDSAAYFCASSPQADYNEQFFGPGTRLTVL.

In this sample, this clonotype turned up a few times. The chain joins TRBV11-2 to TRBJ2-7; TRBD2 is a possible D gene (5 bases). The V gene's germline CDR1 is SGHAT and CDR2 FQNNGV. The CDR3 has 16 amino acids. The V gene lost 3 bases and the J gene lost 0 bases, with 15 bases spanning the gap. The chain's CDR3 is CASSFSAIALSYEQYF. The CDR3 DNA reads TGTGCCAGCAGCTTTTCCGCGATAGCGCTCTCCTACGAGCAGTACTTC.

This clonotype appeared a few times. V gene TRBV5-1 combines with J gene TRBJ2-3, with 7 bases matching TRBD1. The CDR3 extends over 15 amino acids. The trim removed 3 bases at V and 5 bases at J, leaving 9 bases unmatched. Per the germline V gene, CDR1 is SGHRS and CDR2 is YFSETQ. In DNA, the CDR3 is TGCGCCAGCAGCTCAACCGGGACAGTAGGAGATACGCAGTATTTT. It translates to CASSSTGTVGDTQYF.